What follows are 30 T cell receptor beta chains derived from one specimen sequenced in a study of blood T cell repertoires in COVID-19 (TCRdb year 2020). Libraries were made using the immunoSEQ multiplex PCR assay. Entries here come from immuneACCESS through TCRdb and include only in-frame sequences with V and J called. Some clones fail to appear in such tables; in the studies checked, an unresolved V gene covers under half of the shortfall, and the cause of the remainder is unknown. This sample lists 150,000 to 200,000 clones; around 82% were detected once. In total, the top ten clones hold approximately 9.4% of the sample. The specimen sequenced was peripheral blood. These TCRs come from an elderly woman with acute or convalescent COVID-19.

The chain has TRBV7-6 and TRBJ2-5, with 8 nucleotides matching TRBD1. V was pared by 6 bases and J by 4 bases, with 4 bases of the junction left unmatched. CDR3 length equals 13 residues. Germline-derived CDR1 and CDR2 are SGHVS and FNYEAQ. The CDR3 reads CASRPDRGETQYF. The CDR3 region has the DNA TGTGCCAGCAGACCCGACAGGGGAGAGACCCAGTACTTC.

The sample holds a few counts of this clone. This sequence joins TRBV18 and TRBJ2-2; D remains ambiguous. V lost 6 bases to trimming and J lost 4 bases, with 3 bases between them. CDR1 is KGHSH and CDR2 is LQKENI in the germline V gene. The CDR3 is made up of 11 amino acids. The CDR3 nucleotides read TGTGCCAGCTCTAGCACCGGGGAGCTGTTTTTT. Its translation: CASSSTGELFF.

The chain carries TRBV7-6 and TRBJ2-2, with TRBD2 as a possible D gene (5 bases). The CDR3 has 15 amino acids. Trimming shortened V by 6 bases and J by 5 bases, and 16 bases separated the two germline ends. Germline V lookup: CDR1 SGHVS, CDR2 FNYEAQ. CDR3 in DNA: TGTGCCAGCAGATCTTTGGGCGGGCGGACCGGGGAGCTGTTTTTT. It encodes CASRSLGGRTGELFF.

This chain uses TRBV2 with TRBJ1-2; maybe TRBD1 (5 bases). This CDR3 contains 14 residues. The germline V gene encodes CDR1 SNHLY and CDR2 FYNNEI. V lost 6 bases, J lost 4 bases, and 15 bases lay in between. DNA of the CDR3: TGTGCCAGCAGCGTTAGGGGTAGGGGCTATGGCTACACCTTC. As protein: CASSVRGRGYGYTF.

The chain is built from TRBV7-8 and TRBJ1-1; D may be TRBD1 (5 bases). Germline-derived CDR1 and CDR2 are SGHVS and FQNEAQ. V lost 6 bases and J lost 3, with 17 bases in between. The CDR3 length is 15 residues. The CDR3 sequence: CASSPTSQAYTEAFF. As DNA, the CDR3 is TGTGCCAGCAGTCCGACCTCACAGGCCTACACTGAAGCTTTCTTT.

V and J are TRBV10-3 and TRBJ2-1; 9 bases fit TRBD2. The junction had 5 bases not matched to a gene; V was cut back by 2 bases and J by 3 bases. Germline lookup yields CDR1 ENHRY and CDR2 SYGVKD. The CDR3 contains 16 residues. Here the CDR3 reads CAISEQGLADYNEQFF. Here the CDR3 DNA reads TGTGCCATCAGTGAGCAGGGACTAGCAGACTACAATGAGCAGTTCTTC.

This clone has just a few counts. This chain uses TRBV7-3 with TRBJ1-1; D is unclear. Germline V lookup: CDR1 SGHTA, CDR2 FQGTGA. Deletions cut 0 bases from V and 8 bases from J, with 10 bases between. The CDR3 length is 13 residues. CDR3 residues: CASSLTEGSEAFF. For the CDR3, the DNA is TGTGCCAGCAGCTTAACTGAAGGGAGCGAAGCTTTCTTT.

The chain joins TRBV6-4 to TRBJ2-6; D remains unclear. Germline CDR1 is MRHNA and CDR2 is SNTAGT. The CDR3 spans 15 residues. V lost 6 bases, J lost 0 bases, and 9 bases lay in between. Here the CDR3 reads CASSPEDSGANVLTF. CDR3 bases: TGTGCCAGCAGCCCTGAGGACTCTGGGGCCAACGTCCTGACTTTC.

This CDR3 reads CAISESGGTLYGYTF. The CDR3 DNA is TGTGCCATCAGTGAGTCCGGGGGGACTCTCTATGGCTACACCTTC. This rearrangement joins TRBV10-3 to TRBJ1-2; weak D call: TRBD1 (5 bases). This CDR3 spans 15 amino acids. Trimming shortened V by 0 bases and J by 4 bases, and 12 bases separated the two germline ends. Germline V gives CDR1 ENHRY, CDR2 SYGVKD.

The J gene is TRBJ2-7, the V gene TRBV5-6; D possibly corresponds to TRBD1 (5 bases). The V end lost 1 base, the J end lost 3 bases, and 8 bases lay between the germline ends. CDR3 size: 13 residues. The germline gives CDR1 SGHDT, CDR2 YYEEEE. The CDR3 DNA reads as TGTGCCAGCAGCTTGCAGCAGGGCTACGAGCAGTACTTC. This sequence encodes CASSLQQGYEQYF. Drawing the rest from reference TRBV5-6 and TRBJ2-7, the complete variable domain is DAGVTQSPTHLIKTRGQQVTLRCSPKSGHDTVSWYQQALGQGPQFIFQYYEEEERQRGNFPDRFSGHQFPNYSSELNVNALLLGDSALYLCASSLQQGYEQYFGPGTRLTVT.

The V call is TRBV6-6, the J call TRBJ2-5; D might be TRBD1 (6 bases). The germline CDR1 and CDR2 sequences are MNHNY and SVGAGI (reference sequence). The CDR3 sequence is 14 residues long. Deletions cut 6 bases from V and 1 base from J, with 12 bases between. CDR3 in DNA: TGTGCCAGCAGCCCAGGGGCCGGCCAAGAGACCCAGTACTTC. Translated, it gives CASSPGAGQETQYF.

The chain has TRBV9 and TRBJ2-1; D might be TRBD2 (7 bases). Germline-derived CDR1 and CDR2 are SGDLS and YYNGEE. This CDR3 contains 14 residues. Trimming took off 0 bases at V and 15 bases at J, with 19 bases between the two ends. This chain's CDR3 is CASSVDLRGSGVFF. The CDR3 bases are TGTGCCAGCAGCGTAGATTTAAGGGGGAGCGGGGTGTTCTTC.

V gene TRBV5-5 combines with J gene TRBJ2-7, with TRBD2 matching 10 bases. The length of the CDR3 is 15 residues. After removal of 4 bases from V and 2 bases from J, the junction contained 6 bases not matched to a gene. The germline CDR1 and CDR2 sequences are SGHKS and YYEKEE (reference sequence). CDR3: CASSPGLAEAYEQYF. CDR3 nucleotides: TGTGCCAGCAGCCCTGGACTAGCGGAGGCCTACGAGCAGTACTTC.

CDR3 nucleotide sequence: TGTGCCACCAGCGACTGGGACAGGGCCTACAATGAGCAGTTCTTC. This sequence encodes CATSDWDRAYNEQFF. The chain employs TRBV15 and TRBJ2-1; the match to TRBD1 covers 9 bases. The CDR3 runs 15 residues. Germline CDR1 reads LNHNV; CDR2 reads YYDKDF (reference sequence). Unmatched junction bases numbered 4, after V lost 5 bases and J lost 2 bases.

This chain joins TRBV9 and TRBJ1-4, with D uncertain. The V end lost 0 bases, the J end lost 7 bases, and 10 bases lay between the germline ends. Germline V lookup: CDR1 SGDLS, CDR2 YYNGEE. This CDR3 comprises 14 residues. CDR3 nucleotide sequence: TGTGCCAGCAGCGTAGCCGTCGTCTCTGAAAAACTGTTTTTT. Translating gives CASSVAVVSEKLFF.

V usage is TRBV2 and J usage is TRBJ2-5, with D uncertain. With 1 base removed from V and 5 bases from J, the gap between germline ends came to 11 bases. This CDR3 contains 14 residues. Germline V lookup: CDR1 SNHLY, CDR2 FYNNEI. CDR3 nucleotides: TGTGCCAGCAGTGAAGGGGCGTCTCGGGAGACCCAGTACTTC. This translates into CASSEGASRETQYF. The full variable domain, with the rest looked up from reference TRBV2 and TRBJ2-5, is EPEVTQTPSHQVTQMGQEVILRCVPISNHLYFYWYRQILGQKVEFLVSFYNNEISEKSEIFDDQFSVERPDGSNFTLKIRSTKLEDSAMYFCASSEGASRETQYFGPGTRLLVL.

The V gene is TRBV4-1, the J gene TRBJ1-2; D uncertain. CDR1 is MGHRA and CDR2 is YSYEKL in the germline V gene. The CDR3 is 16 amino acids. V dropped 1 base and J dropped 2 bases, with 14 bases sitting between them. As DNA, the CDR3 is TGCGCCAGCAGCCAAGTAATGGGGAGGAGGAACTATGGCTACACCTTC. Protein product: CASSQVMGRRNYGYTF.

Concerning this clone itself: This sample also contains other DNA sequences that code for the same CDR3. The chain couples TRBV19 to TRBJ1-1, with 8 bases identical to TRBD1. CDR1 and CDR2 (germline): LNHDA, SQIVND (reference sequence). V lost 6 bases to trimming and J lost 3 bases; unmatched junction nucleotides: 3. CDR3 length equals 13 residues. CDR3 sequence: CASSLTGDTEAFF. For the CDR3, the DNA is TGTGCCAGTAGCCTGACAGGGGACACTGAAGCTTTCTTT.

The chain couples TRBV25-1 to TRBJ2-7, with 7 bases lining up with TRBD1. Germline V gene data show CDR1 as MGHDK and CDR2 as SYGVNS. V dropped 6 bases and J dropped 6; count of bases not matched to a gene: 5. This CDR3 region has 12 residues. The CDR3 DNA is TGTGCCAGCAGGAGCGCAGGGGGCGAGCAGTACTTC. Its translation is CASRSAGGEQYF.

V is TRBV7-2 and J is TRBJ1-1; TRBD1 is a possible D gene (5 bases). There are 15 residues in the CDR3. From germline, CDR1 is SGHTA and CDR2 FQGNSA. V was cut by 6 bases and J by 0 bases, with 14 bases left in between. In DNA, the CDR3 is TGTGCCAGCAGGGGGGGAACGGCAATGAACACTGAAGCTTTCTTT. This encodes CASRGGTAMNTEAFF.

The chain links TRBV6-5 to TRBJ1-4; TRBD1 might be the D (6 bases). Germline values: CDR1 MNHEY, CDR2 SVGAGI. V was cut by 7 bases and J by 8 bases, with 17 bases left in between. The CDR3 extends over 14 amino acids. In DNA, the CDR3 is TGTGCCAGCACCTTCTGGGGCAGGGGAGAAAAACTGTTTTTT. This codes for CASTFWGRGEKLFF.

Here the CDR3 reads CASSLWSSGPNQPQHF. In DNA, the CDR3 is TGTGCCAGCAGCTTGTGGTCGTCAGGGCCCAATCAGCCCCAGCATTTT. The chain links TRBV5-6 to TRBJ1-5, with TRBD1 as a possible D gene (5 bases). Trimming removed 1 base from V and 3 bases from J, with 14 bases in between. CDR1 is SGHDT, CDR2 YYEEEE, per germline. This CDR3 spans 16 amino acids.

This clone was observed once. This chain uses TRBV7-2 with TRBJ1-3; possibly TRBD1 for D (5 bases). CDR3 length equals 14 residues. The ends were cut back, 5 bases at V and 0 bases at J, with 8 bases in the middle. From germline, CDR1 is SGHTA and CDR2 FQGNSA. The CDR3 loop is CASSPGYSGNTIYF. The CDR3 region has the DNA TGTGCCAGCAGCCCAGGGTACTCTGGAAACACCATATATTTT. The full variable domain, with the rest looked up from reference TRBV7-2 and TRBJ1-3, is GAGVSQSPSNKVTEKGKDVELRCDPISGHTALYWYRQSLGQGLEFLIYFQGNSAPDKSGLPSDRFSAERTGGSVSTLTIQRTQQEDSAVYLCASSPGYSGNTIYFGEGSWLTVV.

V is TRBV9 and J is TRBJ2-3, with 13 positions matching TRBD2. The J segment lost 2 bases and the V segment lost 2 bases, leaving 5 bases of the junction unmatched. Germline V gene data show CDR1 as SGDLS and CDR2 as YYNGEE. CDR3 size: 17 residues. The CDR3 sequence: CASSVGTSGALTDTQYF. The CDR3 bases are TGTGCCAGCAGCGTGGGGACTAGCGGGGCCCTCACAGATACGCAGTATTTT. Looking up the rest from reference TRBV9 and TRBJ2-3 gives the full variable domain: DSGVTQTPKHLITATGQRVTLRCSPRSGDLSVYWYQQSLDQGLQFLIQYYNGEERAKGNILERFSAQQFPDLHSELNLSSLELGDSALYFCASSVGTSGALTDTQYFGPGTRLTVL.

The CDR3 protein is CASSFRGDGYGYTF. CDR3 nucleotides: TGTGCCAGCAGCTTCAGGGGGGACGGCTATGGCTACACCTTC. The chain links TRBV5-5 to TRBJ1-2; TRBD1 matches 7 bases. Germline values: CDR1 SGHKS, CDR2 YYEKEE (reference sequence). Trimming at V came to 2 bases and at J to 4 bases, leaving 5 bases not matched to a gene. The CDR3 loop spans 14 amino acids.

The V and J genes are TRBV6-2 or TRBV6-3 and TRBJ2-3; D gene unclear. The CDR3 sequence is 17 residues long. Germline CDR1 reads MNHEY; CDR2 reads SVGEGT. V was shortened by 5 bases and J by 0 bases, with 18 bases between the two germline ends. Here the CDR3 DNA reads TGTGCCAGCAGTGGTACTATCATGCGCCTGAGCACAGATACGCAGTATTTT. Translated: CASSGTIMRLSTDTQYF.

J is TRBJ1-4 and V is TRBV21-1; TRBD1 is the table's D call and was not checked against the DNA. TRBV21-1 is assigned pseudogene status. There are 14 residues in the CDR3. CDR3: CASSNGRGPEKLFF. The CDR3 DNA sequence: TGTGCCAGCAGCAACGGCAGGGGACCTGAAAAACTGTTTTTT.

This clone has only a few counts. For the CDR3, the DNA is TGTGCCAGCAGCAAACTCCAGGGTCTCCGGGACACCGGGGAGCTGTTTTTT. It specifies CASSKLQGLRDTGELFF. This chain uses TRBV5-4 with TRBJ2-2; D might be TRBD1 (5 bases). Germline CDR1 is SGHNT and CDR2 is YYREEE (reference sequence). CDR3 size: 17 residues. V shed 4 bases and J shed 3 bases, with 19 bases lying between them. Using reference TRBV5-4 and TRBJ2-2 for the parts outside the CDR3, the full variable domain is ETGVTQSPTHLIKTRGQQVTLRCSSQSGHNTVSWYQQALGQGPQFIFQYYREEENGRGNFPPRFSGLQFPNYSSELNVNALELDDSALYLCASSKLQGLRDTGELFFGEGSRLTVL.

The chain joins TRBV7-2 to TRBJ2-2; 7 bases align to TRBD2. Germline-derived CDR1 and CDR2 are SGHTA and FQGNSA. The CDR3 has 15 residues. V lost 7 bases and J lost 3; bases outside the gene matches: 8. The CDR3 protein is CASTTRGVHTGELFF. The CDR3 nucleotides read TGTGCCAGCACCACCCGGGGGGTTCACACCGGGGAGCTGTTTTTT.

Comments on this clone: Other DNA sequences of this sample code for an identical CDR3. The rearrangement links TRBV5-1 to TRBJ2-1; D is uncertain. Germline V gene sequence: CDR1 SGHRS, CDR2 YFSETQ. The CDR3 loop spans 14 amino acids. Trimming removed 0 bases from V and 5 bases from J, with 9 bases in between. In nucleotides, the CDR3 is TGCGCCAGCAGCTTGGGGCAGAATAACAATGAGCAGTTCTTC. Residues: CASSLGQNNNEQFF.